The source of this T cell receptor beta chain is a study of shared clonotypes between healthy human individuals. Donors comprised healthy HIV-negative adults lacking recent acute infections or vaccinations. Every donor, a Caucasian adult, lived in Nashville, Tennessee. Per the germline V gene, CDR1 is SGHRS and CDR2 is YFSETQ. Trimming took off 0 bases at V and 1 base at J, with 8 bases between the two ends. The CDR3 totals 14 residues. The input for sorted-subset replicate PCRs was roughly 180 ng DNA, 30,000 or so T cell genomes. Measured with immunoSEQ multiplex PCR; TCRdb has only the in-frame clones, and not every one. The data hold under 200,000 clones, with 80% to 95% observed a single time.

This TCR was sampled from a woman aged 30 to 39 in good health. This rearrangement joins TRBV5-1 to TRBJ2-7, with TRBD1 as a possible D gene (5 bases). Sequencing was done on a sample of naive CD4+ T cells sorted from blood. Subset specified: CD45RA+ positively selected. The CDR3 loop is CASSLGYRSYEQYF. For the CDR3, the DNA is TGCGCCAGCAGCTTGGGGTACAGGTCCTACGAGCAGTACTTC. The full variable domain, in which reference TRBV5-1 and TRBJ2-7 provide the parts outside the CDR3, is KAGVTQTPRYLIKTRGQQVTLSCSPISGHRSVSWYQQTPGQGLQFLFEYFSETQRNKGNFPGRFSGRQFSNSRSEMNVSTLELGDSALYLCASSLGYRSYEQYFGPGTRLTVT.